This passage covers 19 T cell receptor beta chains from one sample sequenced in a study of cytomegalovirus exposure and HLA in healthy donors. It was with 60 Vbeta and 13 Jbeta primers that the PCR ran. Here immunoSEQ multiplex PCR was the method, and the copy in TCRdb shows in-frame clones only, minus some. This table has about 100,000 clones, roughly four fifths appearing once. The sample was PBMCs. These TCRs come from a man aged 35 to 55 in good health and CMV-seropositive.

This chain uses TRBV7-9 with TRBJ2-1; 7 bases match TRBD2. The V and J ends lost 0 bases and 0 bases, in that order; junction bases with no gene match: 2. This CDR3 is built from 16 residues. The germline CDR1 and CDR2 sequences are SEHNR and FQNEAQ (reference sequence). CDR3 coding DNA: TGTGCCAGCAGCTTAGCGGGAGGGCCCTCCTACAATGAGCAGTTCTTC. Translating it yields CASSLAGGPSYNEQFF.

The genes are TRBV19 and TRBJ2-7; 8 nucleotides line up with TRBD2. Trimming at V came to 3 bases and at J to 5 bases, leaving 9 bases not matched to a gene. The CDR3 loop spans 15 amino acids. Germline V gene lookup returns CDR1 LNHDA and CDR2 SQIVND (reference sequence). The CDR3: CASSIDTGLGHEQYF. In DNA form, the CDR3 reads TGTGCCAGTAGTATTGATACGGGACTAGGCCACGAGCAGTACTTC. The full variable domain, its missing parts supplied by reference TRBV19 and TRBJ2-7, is DGGITQSPKYLFRKEGQNVTLSCEQNLNHDAMYWYRQDPGQGLRLIYYSQIVNDFQKGDIAEGYSVSREKKESFPLTVTSAQKNPTAFYLCASSIDTGLGHEQYFGPGTRLTVT.

The CDR3 nucleotides read TGTGCCAGTAGTTATGCGGGCGCCCAGCATTTT. It is translated as CASSYAGAQHF. This chain connects TRBV19 to TRBJ1-5; D gene unclear. The CDR3 runs to 11 residues. Per germline, CDR1 LNHDA and CDR2 SQIVND (reference sequence). Trimming cost V 5 bases and J 11 bases, with 10 bases left between them.

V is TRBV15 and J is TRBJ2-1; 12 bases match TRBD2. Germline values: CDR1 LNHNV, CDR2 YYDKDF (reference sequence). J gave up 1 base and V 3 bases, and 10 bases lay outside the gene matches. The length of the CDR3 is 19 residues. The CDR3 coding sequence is TGTGCCACCAGCAGTTTAGGGCTAGCGGGGGGGCTTTCCTACAATGAGCAGTTCTTC. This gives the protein CATSSLGLAGGLSYNEQFF. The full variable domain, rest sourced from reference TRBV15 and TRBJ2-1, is DAMVIQNPRYQVTQFGKPVTLSCSQTLNHNVMYWYQQKSSQAPKLLFHYYDKDFNNEADTPDNFQSRRPNTSFCFLDIRSPGLGDTAMYLCATSSLGLAGGLSYNEQFFGPGTRLTVL.

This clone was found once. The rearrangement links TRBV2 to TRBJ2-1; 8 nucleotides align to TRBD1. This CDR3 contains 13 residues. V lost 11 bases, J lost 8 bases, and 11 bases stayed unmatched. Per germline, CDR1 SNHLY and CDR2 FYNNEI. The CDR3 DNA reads TGTGCCGGTGGCAGGGGGCAGGGCGATGAGCAGTTCTTC. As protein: CAGGRGQGDEQFF.

DNA of the CDR3: TGTGCCAGCAGCAAAAAGGGGGGACAGGGGACCCCCATGAACACTGAAGCTTTCTTT. This translates into CASSKKGGQGTPMNTEAFF. The chain combines TRBV21-1 with TRBJ1-1; the table's D call, TRBD1, has no DNA check behind it. TRBV21-1 is termed a pseudogene. The CDR3 sequence is 19 residues long.

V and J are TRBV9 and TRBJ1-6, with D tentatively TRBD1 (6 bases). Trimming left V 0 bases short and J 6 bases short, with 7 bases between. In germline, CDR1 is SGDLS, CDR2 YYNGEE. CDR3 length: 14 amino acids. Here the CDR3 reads CASSVADSNSPLHF. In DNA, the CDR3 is TGTGCCAGCAGCGTAGCGGACAGTAATTCACCCCTCCACTTT.

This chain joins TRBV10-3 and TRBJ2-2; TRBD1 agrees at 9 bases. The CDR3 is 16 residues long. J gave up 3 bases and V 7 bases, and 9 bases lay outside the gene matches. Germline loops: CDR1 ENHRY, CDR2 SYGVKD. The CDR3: CAITPKTGGDTGELFF. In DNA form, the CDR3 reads TGTGCCATCACTCCAAAGACAGGGGGGGACACCGGGGAGCTGTTTTTT.

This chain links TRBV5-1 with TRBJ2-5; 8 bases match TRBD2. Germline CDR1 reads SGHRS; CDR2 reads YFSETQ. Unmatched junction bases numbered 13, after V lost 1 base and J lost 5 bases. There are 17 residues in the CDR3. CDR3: CASSLNPSGSFPETQYF. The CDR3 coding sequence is TGCGCCAGCAGCTTGAATCCCAGCGGGAGTTTCCCCGAGACCCAGTACTTC.

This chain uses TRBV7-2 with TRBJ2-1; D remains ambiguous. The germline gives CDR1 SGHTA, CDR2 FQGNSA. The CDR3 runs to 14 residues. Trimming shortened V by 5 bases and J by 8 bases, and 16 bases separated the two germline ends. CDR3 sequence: CASSASLRVHEQFF. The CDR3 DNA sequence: TGTGCCAGCAGCGCGTCACTTCGGGTACATGAGCAGTTCTTC.

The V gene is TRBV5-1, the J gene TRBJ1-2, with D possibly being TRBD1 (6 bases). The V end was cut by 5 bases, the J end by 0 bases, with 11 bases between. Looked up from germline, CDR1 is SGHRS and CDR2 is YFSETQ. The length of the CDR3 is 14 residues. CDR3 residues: CASSTGNTNYGYTF. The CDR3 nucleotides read TGCGCCAGCAGTACAGGGAATACTAACTATGGCTACACCTTC.

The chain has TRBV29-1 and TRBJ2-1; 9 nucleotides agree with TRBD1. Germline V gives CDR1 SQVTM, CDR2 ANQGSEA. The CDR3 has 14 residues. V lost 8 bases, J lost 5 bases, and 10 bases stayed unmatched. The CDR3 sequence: CSTRPGQGDNEQFF. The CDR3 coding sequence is TGCAGCACTAGACCGGGACAGGGAGACAATGAGCAGTTCTTC.

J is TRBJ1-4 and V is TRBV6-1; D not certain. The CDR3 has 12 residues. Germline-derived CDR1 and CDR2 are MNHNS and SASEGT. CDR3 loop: CAITAENEKLFF. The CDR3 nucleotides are TGTGCAATAACCGCGGAAAATGAAAAACTGTTTTTT.

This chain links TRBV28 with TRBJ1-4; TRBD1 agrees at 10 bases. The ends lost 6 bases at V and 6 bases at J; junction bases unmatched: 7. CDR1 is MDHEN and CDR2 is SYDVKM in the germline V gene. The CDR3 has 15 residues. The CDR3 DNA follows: TGTGCCAGCAGCTCCTGGACAGGGGGAGATGAAAAACTGTTTTTT. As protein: CASSSWTGGDEKLFF. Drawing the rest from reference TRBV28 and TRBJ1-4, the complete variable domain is DVKVTQSSRYLVKRTGEKVFLECVQDMDHENMFWYRQDPGLGLRLIYFSYDVKMKEKGDIPEGYSVSREKKERFSLILESASTNQTSMYLCASSSWTGGDEKLFFGSGTQLSVL.

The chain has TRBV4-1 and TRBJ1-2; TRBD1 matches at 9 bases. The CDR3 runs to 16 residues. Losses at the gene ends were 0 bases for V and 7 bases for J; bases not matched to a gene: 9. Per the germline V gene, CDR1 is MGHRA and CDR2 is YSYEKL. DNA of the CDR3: TGCGCCAGCAGCCAAGATTTAACAGGGGGCAGGAGTGGCTACACCTTC. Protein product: CASSQDLTGGRSGYTF.

The CDR3 sequence: CASSPGLAGVEQYF. CDR3 bases: TGTGCCAGCAGCCCGGGACTAGCGGGAGTTGAGCAGTACTTC. V is TRBV9 and J is TRBJ2-7, with 14 bases aligning to TRBD2. CDR1 and CDR2 from the germline V gene are SGDLS and YYNGEE. CDR3 length: 14 amino acids. With V trimmed by 4 bases and J by 7 bases, 4 bases remained unmatched.

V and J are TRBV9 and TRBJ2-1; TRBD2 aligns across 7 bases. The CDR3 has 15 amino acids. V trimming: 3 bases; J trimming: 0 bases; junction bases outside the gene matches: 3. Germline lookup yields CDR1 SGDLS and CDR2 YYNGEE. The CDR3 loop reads CASSGGGGSYNEQFF. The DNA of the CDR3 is TGTGCCAGCAGCGGAGGCGGGGGCTCCTACAATGAGCAGTTCTTC.

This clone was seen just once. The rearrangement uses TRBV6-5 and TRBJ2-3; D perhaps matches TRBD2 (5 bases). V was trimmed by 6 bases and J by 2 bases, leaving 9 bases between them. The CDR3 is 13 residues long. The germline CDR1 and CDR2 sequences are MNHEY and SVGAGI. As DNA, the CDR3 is TGTGCCAGCAGGACGCGGGCCACAGATACGCAGTATTTT. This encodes CASRTRATDTQYF.

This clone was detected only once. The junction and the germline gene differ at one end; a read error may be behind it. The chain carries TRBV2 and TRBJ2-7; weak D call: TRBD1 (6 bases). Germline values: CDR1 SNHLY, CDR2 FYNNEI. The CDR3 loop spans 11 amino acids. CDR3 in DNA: TGTGCCAGCAGTGAGAACAGGGAGCGGTACTTC. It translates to CASSENRERYF.